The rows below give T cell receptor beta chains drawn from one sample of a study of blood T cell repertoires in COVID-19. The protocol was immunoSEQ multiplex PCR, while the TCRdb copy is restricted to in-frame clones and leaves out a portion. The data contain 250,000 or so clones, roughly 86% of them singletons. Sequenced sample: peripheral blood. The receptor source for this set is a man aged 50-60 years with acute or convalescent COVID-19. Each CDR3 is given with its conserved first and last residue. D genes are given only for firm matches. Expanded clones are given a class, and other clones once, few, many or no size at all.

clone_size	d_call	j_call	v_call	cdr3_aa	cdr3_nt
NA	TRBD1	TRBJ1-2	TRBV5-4	CASSPGTGQDYGYTF	TGTGCCAGCAGCCCGGGGACAGGGCAAGACTATGGCTACACCTTC
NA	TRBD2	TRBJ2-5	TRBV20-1	CSASTGLAEETQYF	TGCAGTGCTAGTACGGGACTAGCGGAAGAGACCCAGTACTTC
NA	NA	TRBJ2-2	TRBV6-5	CASSYSAYTGELFF	TGTGCCAGCAGTTACTCCGCGTACACCGGGGAGCTGTTTTTT
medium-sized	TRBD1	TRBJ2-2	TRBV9	CASSRTGQAATGELFF	TGTGCCAGCAGCCGAACGGGACAGGCTGCCACCGGGGAGCTGTTTTTT
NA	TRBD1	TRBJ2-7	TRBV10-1	CASSERSGTGSYEQYF	TGCGCCAGCAGTGAGAGGTCCGGGACAGGGTCCTACGAGCAGTACTTC
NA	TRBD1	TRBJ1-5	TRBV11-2	CASSLDRLNQPQHF	TGTGCCAGCAGCTTGGACAGGCTTAATCAGCCCCAGCATTTT
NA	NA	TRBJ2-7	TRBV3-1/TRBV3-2	CASSQVTGYEQYF	TGTGCCAGCAGCCAAGTAACAGGCTACGAGCAGTACTTC
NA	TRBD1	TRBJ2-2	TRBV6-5	CASPGTGSTGELFF	TGTGCCAGCCCGGGGACAGGGAGCACCGGGGAGCTGTTTTTT
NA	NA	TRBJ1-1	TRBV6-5	CASSWGRGGTEAFF	TGTGCCAGCAGTTGGGGGAGGGGTGGCACTGAAGCTTTCTTT
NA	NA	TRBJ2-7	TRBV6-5	CASSDRLAGLYEQYF	TGTGCCAGCAGCGACAGGTTAGCGGGTTTGTACGAGCAGTACTTC
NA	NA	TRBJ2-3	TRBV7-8	CASSLGGTDTQYF	TGTGCCAGCAGCTTAGGAGGGACAGATACGCAGTATTTT
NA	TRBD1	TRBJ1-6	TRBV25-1	CASQGQGNSPLHF	TGTGCCAGCCAAGGACAGGGGAACTCACCCCTCCACTTT
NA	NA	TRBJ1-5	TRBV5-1	CASSSGNSNQPQHF	TGCGCCAGCAGCTCAGGGAATAGCAATCAGCCCCAGCATTTT
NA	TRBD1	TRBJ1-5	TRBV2	CASNTGAGQPQHF	TGTGCCAGCAATACAGGGGCGGGTCAGCCCCAGCATTTT
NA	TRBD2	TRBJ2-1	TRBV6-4	CASSEGGGAMDEQFF	TGTGCCAGCAGTGAAGGCGGGGGGGCCATGGATGAGCAGTTCTTC
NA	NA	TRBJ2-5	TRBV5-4	CASSFGSVQETQYF	TGTGCCAGCAGCTTCGGTAGCGTACAAGAGACCCAGTACTTC
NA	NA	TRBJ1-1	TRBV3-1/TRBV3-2	CASSQDRGGEAFF	TGTGCCAGCAGCCAAGATAGAGGAGGCGAGGCTTTCTTT
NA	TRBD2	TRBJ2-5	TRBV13	CASSLTSGDQETQYF	TGTGCCAGCAGTCTAACTAGCGGGGACCAAGAGACCCAGTACTTC
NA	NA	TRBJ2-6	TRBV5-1	CASRGPTGNGANVLTF	TGCGCCAGCAGGGGACCCACAGGGAATGGGGCCAACGTCCTGACTTTC
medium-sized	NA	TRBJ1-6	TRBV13	CASSLAGSQRPINSPLHF	TGTGCCAGCAGCTTAGCGGGTAGCCAGCGCCCCATAAATTCACCCCTCCACTTT
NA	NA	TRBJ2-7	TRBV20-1	CSAMIAYEQYF	TGCAGTGCTATGATCGCGTACGAGCAGTACTTC
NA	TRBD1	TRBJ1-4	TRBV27	CASSLSGQGDTNEKLFF	TGTGCCAGCAGTTTATCGGGACAGGGTGACACTAATGAAAAACTGTTTTTT
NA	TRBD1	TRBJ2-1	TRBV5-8	CASSAYRGREQFF	TGTGCCAGCAGCGCCTACAGGGGTCGAGAGCAGTTCTTC
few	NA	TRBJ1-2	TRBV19	CASSTPGGGTNYGYTF	TGTGCCAGTAGTACCCCCGGGGGGGGCACTAACTATGGCTACACCTTC
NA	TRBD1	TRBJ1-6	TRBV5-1	CASSARDRGNSPLHF	TGCGCCAGCAGCGCGAGGGACAGGGGGAATTCACCCCTCCACTTT
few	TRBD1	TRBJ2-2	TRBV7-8	CASSLVGGPPTGELFF	TGTGCCAGCAGCTTAGTAGGGGGCCCTCCCACCGGGGAGCTGTTTTTT
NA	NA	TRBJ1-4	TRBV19	CASSDKQDSEKLFF	TGTGCCAGTAGTGATAAACAGGACAGCGAAAAACTGTTTTTT
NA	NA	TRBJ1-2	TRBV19	CASSINRDYGYTF	TGTGCCAGTAGTATCAACAGGGATTATGGCTACACCTTC
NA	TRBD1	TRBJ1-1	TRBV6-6	CASSDWTGFDTEAFF	TGTGCCAGCAGTGACTGGACAGGTTTTGACACTGAAGCTTTCTTT
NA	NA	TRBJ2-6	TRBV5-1	CASSLLGQSSGANVLTF	TGCGCCAGCAGCTTGTTGGGGCAGAGCTCTGGGGCCAACGTCCTGACTTTC
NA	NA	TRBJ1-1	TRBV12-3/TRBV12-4	CASSLTGLAFF	TGTGCCAGCAGTTTAACGGGTTTGGCTTTCTTT
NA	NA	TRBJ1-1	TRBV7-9	CASSLGGRRQNTEAFF	TGTGCCAGCAGTCTAGGGGGTAGGAGACAGAACACTGAAGCTTTCTTT
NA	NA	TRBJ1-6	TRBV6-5	CASRSKGEGVPLHF	TGTGCCAGCAGATCGAAAGGGGAGGGGGTTCCCCTCCACTTT
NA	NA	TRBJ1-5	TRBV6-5	CASSFLNQPQHF	TGTGCCAGCAGTTTCTTAAATCAGCCCCAGCATTTT
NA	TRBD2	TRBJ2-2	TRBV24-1	CATSDSTSGGYTGELFF	TGTGCCACCAGTGATTCAACTAGCGGGGGCTACACCGGGGAGCTGTTTTTT
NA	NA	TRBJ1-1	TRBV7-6	CASSQQQEPTGNTEAFF	TGTGCCAGCAGCCAACAACAAGAGCCGACAGGGAACACTGAAGCTTTCTTT
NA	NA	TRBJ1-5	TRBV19	CASRIQGDNQPQHF	TGTGCCAGTAGGATACAAGGGGACAATCAGCCCCAGCATTTT
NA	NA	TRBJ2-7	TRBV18	CASSPPSGNEQYF	TGTGCCAGCTCACCACCGTCGGGGAACGAGCAGTACTTC
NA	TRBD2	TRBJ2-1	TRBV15	CATEAGGFYNEQFF	TGTGCCACGGAAGCGGGGGGCTTCTACAATGAGCAGTTCTTC
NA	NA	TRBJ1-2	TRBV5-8	CASSLRALRGAGNGYTF	TGTGCCAGCAGCTTGAGGGCTTTAAGGGGAGCGGGGAATGGCTACACCTTC
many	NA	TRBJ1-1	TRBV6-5	CASRYQEAFF	TGTGCCAGCAGGTACCAGGAAGCTTTCTTT
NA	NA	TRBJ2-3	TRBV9	CASSVSGNPHQQYF	TGTGCCAGCAGCGTTTCCGGGAACCCCCACCAGCAGTATTTT
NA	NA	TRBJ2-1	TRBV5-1	CASCLGGMTYNEQFF	TGCGCCAGCTGCTTGGGCGGGATGACCTACAATGAGCAGTTCTTC
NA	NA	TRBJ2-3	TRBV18	CASSEYGLGTDTQYF	TGTGCCAGCTCAGAATACGGCCTCGGGACAGATACGCAGTATTTT